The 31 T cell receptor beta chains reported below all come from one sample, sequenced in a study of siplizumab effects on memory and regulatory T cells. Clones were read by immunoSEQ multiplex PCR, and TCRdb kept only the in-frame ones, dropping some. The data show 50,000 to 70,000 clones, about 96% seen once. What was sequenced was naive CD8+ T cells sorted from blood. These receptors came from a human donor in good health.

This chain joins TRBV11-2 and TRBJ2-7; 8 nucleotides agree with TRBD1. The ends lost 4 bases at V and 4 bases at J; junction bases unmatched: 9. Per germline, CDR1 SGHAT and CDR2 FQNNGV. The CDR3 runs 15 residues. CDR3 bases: TGTGCCAGCAGCTGGATAAAGACAGGGGAGTACGAGCAGTACTTC. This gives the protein CASSWIKTGEYEQYF.

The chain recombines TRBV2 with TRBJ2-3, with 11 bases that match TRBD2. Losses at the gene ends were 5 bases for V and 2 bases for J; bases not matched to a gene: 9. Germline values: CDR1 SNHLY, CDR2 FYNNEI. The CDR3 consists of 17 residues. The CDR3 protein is CASSTPTSGGPTDTQYF. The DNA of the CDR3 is TGTGCCAGCAGTACCCCAACTAGCGGGGGTCCCACAGATACGCAGTATTTT.

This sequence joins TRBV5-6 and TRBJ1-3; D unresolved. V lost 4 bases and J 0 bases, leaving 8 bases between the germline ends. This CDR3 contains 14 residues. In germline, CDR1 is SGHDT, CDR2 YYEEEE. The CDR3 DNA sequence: TGTGCCAGCAGCCAGTATGACTCTGGAAACACCATATATTTT. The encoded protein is CASSQYDSGNTIYF.

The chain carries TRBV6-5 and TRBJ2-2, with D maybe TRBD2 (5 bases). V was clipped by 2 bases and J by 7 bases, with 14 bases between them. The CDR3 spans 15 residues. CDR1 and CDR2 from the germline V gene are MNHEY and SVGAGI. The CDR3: CASSYAGTLDGELFF. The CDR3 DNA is TGTGCCAGCAGTTACGCGGGCACCCTGGACGGGGAGCTGTTTTTT.

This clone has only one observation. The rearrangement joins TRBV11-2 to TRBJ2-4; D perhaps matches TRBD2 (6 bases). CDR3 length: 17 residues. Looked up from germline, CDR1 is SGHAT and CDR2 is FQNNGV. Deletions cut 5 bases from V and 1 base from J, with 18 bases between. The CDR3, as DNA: TGTGCCAGCAGCCCAGGGACGGCGGGGTTTGCCAAAAACATTCAGTACTTC. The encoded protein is CASSPGTAGFAKNIQYF.

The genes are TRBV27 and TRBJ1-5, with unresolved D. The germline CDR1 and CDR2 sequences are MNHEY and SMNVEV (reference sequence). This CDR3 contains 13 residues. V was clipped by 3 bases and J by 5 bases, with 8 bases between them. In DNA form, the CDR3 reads TGTGCCAGCAGTTTGGGGAGCCATCAGCCCCAGCATTTT. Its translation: CASSLGSHQPQHF.

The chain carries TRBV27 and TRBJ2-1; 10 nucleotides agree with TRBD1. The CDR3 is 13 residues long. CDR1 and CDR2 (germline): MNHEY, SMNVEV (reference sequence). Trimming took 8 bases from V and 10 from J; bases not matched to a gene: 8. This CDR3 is CASCTGTGVEQFF. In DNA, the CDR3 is TGTGCCAGCTGCACCGGGACAGGGGTCGAGCAGTTCTTC.

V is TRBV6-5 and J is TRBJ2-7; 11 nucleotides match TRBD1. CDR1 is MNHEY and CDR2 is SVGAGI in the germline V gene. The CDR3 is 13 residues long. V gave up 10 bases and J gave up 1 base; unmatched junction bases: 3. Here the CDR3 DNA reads TGTGCCACCGGGACAGGGGGTTCCTACGAGCAGTACTTC. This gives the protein CATGTGGSYEQYF.

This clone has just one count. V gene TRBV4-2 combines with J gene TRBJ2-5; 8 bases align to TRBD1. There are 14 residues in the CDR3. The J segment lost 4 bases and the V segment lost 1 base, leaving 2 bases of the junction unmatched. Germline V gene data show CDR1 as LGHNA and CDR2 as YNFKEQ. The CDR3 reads CASSQVGTGETQYF. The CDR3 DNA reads TGTGCCAGCAGCCAAGTAGGGACAGGAGAGACCCAGTACTTC.

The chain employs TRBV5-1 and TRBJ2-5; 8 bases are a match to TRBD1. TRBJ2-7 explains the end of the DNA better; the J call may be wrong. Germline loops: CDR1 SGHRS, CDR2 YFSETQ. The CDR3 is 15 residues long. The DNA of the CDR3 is TGCGCCAGCAGCATCGGACAGGGTCTCTCCTACGAGCAGTACTTC. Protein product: CASSIGQGLSYEQYF.

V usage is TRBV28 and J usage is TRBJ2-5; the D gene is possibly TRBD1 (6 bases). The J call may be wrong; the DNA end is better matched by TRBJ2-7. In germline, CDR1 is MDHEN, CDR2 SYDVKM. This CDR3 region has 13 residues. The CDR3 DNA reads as TGTGCCAGCAGTCCAGGACAGACCTACGAGCAGTACTTC. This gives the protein CASSPGQTYEQYF.

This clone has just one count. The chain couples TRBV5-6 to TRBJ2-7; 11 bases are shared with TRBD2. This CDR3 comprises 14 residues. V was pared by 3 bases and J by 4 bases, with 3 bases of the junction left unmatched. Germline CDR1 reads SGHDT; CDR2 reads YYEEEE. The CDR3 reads CASSSSGGKYEQYF. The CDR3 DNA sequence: TGTGCCAGCAGCTCTAGCGGGGGGAAGTACGAGCAGTACTTC.

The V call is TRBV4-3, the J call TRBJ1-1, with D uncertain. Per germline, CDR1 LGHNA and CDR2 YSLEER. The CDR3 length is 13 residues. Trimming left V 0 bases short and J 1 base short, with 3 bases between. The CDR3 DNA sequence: TGCGCCAGCAGCCAAGATGGGAACACTGAAGCTTTCTTT. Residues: CASSQDGNTEAFF.

Here the CDR3 reads CASSFGTGSYGQPQHF. The CDR3 DNA is TGTGCCAGCAGCTTCGGTACAGGCAGCTATGGTCAGCCCCAGCATTTT. The chain carries TRBV5-4 and TRBJ1-5, with D possibly matching TRBD1 (5 bases). The germline V and J ends were trimmed by 2 bases and 6 bases, with 18 bases remaining between them. This CDR3 has 16 residues. Germline values: CDR1 SGHNT, CDR2 YYREEE (reference sequence).

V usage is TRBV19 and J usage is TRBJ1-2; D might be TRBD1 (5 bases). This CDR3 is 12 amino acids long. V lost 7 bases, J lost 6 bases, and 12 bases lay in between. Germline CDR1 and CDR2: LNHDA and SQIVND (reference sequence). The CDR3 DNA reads TGTGCCAGTACACCGGGGGGGAATGGCTACACCTTC. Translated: CASTPGGNGYTF.

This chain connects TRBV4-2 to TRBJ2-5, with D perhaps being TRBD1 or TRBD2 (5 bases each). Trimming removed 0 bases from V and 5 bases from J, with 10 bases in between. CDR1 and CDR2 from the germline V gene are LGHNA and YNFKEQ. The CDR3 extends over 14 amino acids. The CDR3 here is CASSQEGERETQYF. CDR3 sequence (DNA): TGTGCCAGCAGCCAAGAGGGGGAGAGGGAGACCCAGTACTTC.

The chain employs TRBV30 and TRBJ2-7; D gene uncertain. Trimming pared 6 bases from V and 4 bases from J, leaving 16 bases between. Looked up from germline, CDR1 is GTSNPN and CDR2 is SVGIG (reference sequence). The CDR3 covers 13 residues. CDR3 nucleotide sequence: TGTGCCTGCCGCCGACTGATCGATTACGAGCAGTACTTC. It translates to CACRRLIDYEQYF.

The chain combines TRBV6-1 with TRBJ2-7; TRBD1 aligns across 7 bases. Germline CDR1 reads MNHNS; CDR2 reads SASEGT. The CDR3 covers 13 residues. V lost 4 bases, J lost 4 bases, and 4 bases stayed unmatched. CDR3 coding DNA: TGTGCCAGCAGTGCTGGGACAGTTTACGAGCAGTACTTC. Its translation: CASSAGTVYEQYF.

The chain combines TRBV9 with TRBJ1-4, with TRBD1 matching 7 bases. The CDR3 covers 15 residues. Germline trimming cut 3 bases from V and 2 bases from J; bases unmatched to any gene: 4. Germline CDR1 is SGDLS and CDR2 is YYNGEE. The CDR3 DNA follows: TGTGCCAGCAGCGGAGGGACAGCGACTAATGAAAAACTGTTTTTT. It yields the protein CASSGGTATNEKLFF.

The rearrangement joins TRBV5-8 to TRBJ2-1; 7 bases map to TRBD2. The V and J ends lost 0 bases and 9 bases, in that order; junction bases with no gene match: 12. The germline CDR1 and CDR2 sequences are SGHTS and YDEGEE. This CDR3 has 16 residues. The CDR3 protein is CASSLDIGLGLREQFF. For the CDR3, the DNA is TGTGCCAGCAGCTTGGATATAGGACTAGGCCTCCGTGAGCAGTTCTTC.

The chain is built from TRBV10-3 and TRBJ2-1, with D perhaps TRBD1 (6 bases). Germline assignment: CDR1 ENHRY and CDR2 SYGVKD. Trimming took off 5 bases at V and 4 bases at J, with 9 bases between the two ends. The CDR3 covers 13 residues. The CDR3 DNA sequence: TGTGCCATCAGTCCCGGACAGTACAATGAGCAGTTCTTC. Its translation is CAISPGQYNEQFF.

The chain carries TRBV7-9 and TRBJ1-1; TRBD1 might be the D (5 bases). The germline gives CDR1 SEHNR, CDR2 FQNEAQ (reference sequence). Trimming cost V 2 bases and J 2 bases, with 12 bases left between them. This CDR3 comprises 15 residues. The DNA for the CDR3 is TGTGCCAGCAGCTTAATGGGGACTGAAAACACTGAAGCTTTCTTT. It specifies CASSLMGTENTEAFF.

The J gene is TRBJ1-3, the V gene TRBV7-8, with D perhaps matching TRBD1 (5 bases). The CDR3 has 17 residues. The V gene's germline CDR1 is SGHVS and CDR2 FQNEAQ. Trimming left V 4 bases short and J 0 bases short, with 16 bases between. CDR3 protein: CASSWAPGESSGNTIYF. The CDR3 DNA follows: TGTGCCAGCAGCTGGGCCCCGGGGGAGAGCTCTGGAAACACCATATATTTT.

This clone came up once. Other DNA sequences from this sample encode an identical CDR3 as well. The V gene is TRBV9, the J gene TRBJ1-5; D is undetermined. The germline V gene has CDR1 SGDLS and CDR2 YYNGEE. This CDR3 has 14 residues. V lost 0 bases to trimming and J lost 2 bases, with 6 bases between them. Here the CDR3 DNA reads TGTGCCAGCAGCGTAGGTGGAGGCAATCAGCCCCAGCATTTT. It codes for CASSVGGGNQPQHF.

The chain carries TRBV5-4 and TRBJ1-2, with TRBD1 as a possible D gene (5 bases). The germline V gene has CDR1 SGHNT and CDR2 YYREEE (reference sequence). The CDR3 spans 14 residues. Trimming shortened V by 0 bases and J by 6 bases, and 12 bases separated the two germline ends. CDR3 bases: TGTGCCAGCAGCTTGGATGGCCAGGGCAATGGCTACACCTTC. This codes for CASSLDGQGNGYTF. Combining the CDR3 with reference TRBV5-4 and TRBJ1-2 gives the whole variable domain ETGVTQSPTHLIKTRGQQVTLRCSSQSGHNTVSWYQQALGQGPQFIFQYYREEENGRGNFPPRFSGLQFPNYSSELNVNALELDDSALYLCASSLDGQGNGYTFGSGTRLTVV.

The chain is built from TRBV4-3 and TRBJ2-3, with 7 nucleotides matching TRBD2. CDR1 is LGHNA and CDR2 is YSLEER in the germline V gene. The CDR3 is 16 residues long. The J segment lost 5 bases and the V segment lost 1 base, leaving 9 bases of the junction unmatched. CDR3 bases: TGCGCCAGCAGCCAAGTACTTGCGGGGGTGAAAGATACGCAGTATTTT. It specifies CASSQVLAGVKDTQYF.

The CDR3 nucleotides are TGTGCCAGTAGTATCATTGGACCCCACTACGAGCAGTACTTC. Its protein is CASSIIGPHYEQYF. The chain links TRBV19 to TRBJ2-7; no reliable D call. Deletions cut 3 bases from V and 3 bases from J, with 12 bases between. Germline V lookup: CDR1 LNHDA, CDR2 SQIVND (reference sequence). This CDR3 spans 14 amino acids.

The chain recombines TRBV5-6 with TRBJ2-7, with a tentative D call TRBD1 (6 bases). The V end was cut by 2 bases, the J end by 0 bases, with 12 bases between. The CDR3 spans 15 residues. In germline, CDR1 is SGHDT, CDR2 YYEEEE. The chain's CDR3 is CASSFLGAGSYEQYF. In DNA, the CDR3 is TGTGCCAGCAGCTTTCTGGGGGCTGGCTCCTACGAGCAGTACTTC.

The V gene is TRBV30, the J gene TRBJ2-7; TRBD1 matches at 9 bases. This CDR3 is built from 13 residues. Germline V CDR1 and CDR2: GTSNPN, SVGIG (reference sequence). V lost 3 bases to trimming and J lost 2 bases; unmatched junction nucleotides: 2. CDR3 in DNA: TGTGCCTGGAGAAGGACAGGGGCCTACGAGCAGTACTTC. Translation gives CAWRRTGAYEQYF.

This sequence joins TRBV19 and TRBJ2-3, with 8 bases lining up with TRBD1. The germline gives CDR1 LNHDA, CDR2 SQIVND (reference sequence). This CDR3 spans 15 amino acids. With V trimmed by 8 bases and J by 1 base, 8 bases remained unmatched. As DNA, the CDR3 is TGTGCCAGTCTAGAACAGGGGGGAGGCACAGATACGCAGTATTTT. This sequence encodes CASLEQGGGTDTQYF.

Here the CDR3 DNA reads TGTGCCAGCAGCTCCCAGGACAATGAGCAGTTCTTC. Protein product: CASSSQDNEQFF. This chain connects TRBV5-4 to TRBJ2-1, with D unclear. Germline V lookup: CDR1 SGHNT, CDR2 YYREEE (reference sequence). The V gene lost 3 bases and the J gene lost 5 bases, with 6 bases spanning the gap. The CDR3 is 12 amino acids.